A selection of T cell receptor beta chains follows, all from one sample in a study of CD8+ T cells in alopecia areata. The data were produced by immunoSEQ multiplex PCR, yet TCRdb's version contains in-frame clones alone and is incomplete. The profile shows approximately 150,000 clones, less than 70% of them singletons. The input for sequencing was CD4+ T cells sorted from blood, taken at week 24, from a patient treated with tofacitinib. The receptor source for this set is a human donor with alopecia areata. Both conserved end residues are part of each CDR3. A D gene is named only where the DNA matches it firmly. Clone sizes are given selectively: once, few, many, or a class where the clone is expanded.

. few TRBJ1-5 TRBV2 CASSVYSNQPQHF TGTGCCAGCAGTGTTTATAGCAATCAGCCCCAGCATTTT
. few TRBJ1-5 TRBV6-5 CASSYSISASNQPQHF TGTGCCAGCAGTTACTCGATTAGCGCAAGCAATCAGCCCCAGCATTTT
TRBD1 . TRBJ1-2 TRBV5-1 CASSLLRTGPVGYTF TGCGCCAGCAGCCTATTAAGGACAGGGCCAGTTGGCTACACCTTC
TRBD1 . TRBJ1-1 TRBV29-1 CSAIGDRGDTEAFF TGCAGCGCGATTGGGGACAGGGGGGACACTGAAGCTTTCTTT
TRBD2 . TRBJ2-5 TRBV28 CASTLSGGAKTQYF TGTGCCAGCACCCTTAGCGGGGGGGCGAAGACCCAGTACTTC
. . TRBJ1-5 TRBV30 CAWSEHGRQPQHF TGTGCCTGGAGTGAACACGGCCGCCAGCCCCAGCATTTT
TRBD2 . TRBJ2-1 TRBV11-3 CASSGTSGGSSYNEQFF TGTGCCAGCTCCGGGACTAGCGGGGGGAGCTCCTACAATGAGCAGTTCTTC
. . TRBJ2-5 TRBV5-1 CASSLDVVETQYF TGCGCCAGCAGCTTGGATGTAGTTGAGACCCAGTACTTC
. few TRBJ1-2 TRBV7-6 CASSPGPSWGYTF TGTGCCAGCAGCCCGGGGCCCTCCTGGGGCTACACCTTC
. . TRBJ1-1 TRBV29-1 CSGWGAITEAFF TGCAGCGGTTGGGGGGCGATCACTGAAGCTTTCTTT
TRBD2 few TRBJ2-5 TRBV10-3 CAITAGDHQETQYF TGTGCCATCACAGCGGGGGACCACCAAGAGACCCAGTACTTC
. . TRBJ1-3 TRBV30 CACPGTQSGNTIYF TGTGCCTGTCCCGGGACACAATCTGGAAACACCATATATTTT
. . TRBJ2-5 TRBV5-1 CASSLRGGDQETQYF TGCGCCAGCAGCCTCCGCGGGGGCGACCAAGAGACCCAGTACTTC
TRBD2 few TRBJ2-2 TRBV29-1 CSVGVSGGTNTGELFF TGCAGCGTTGGTGTTAGCGGGGGCACGAACACCGGGGAGCTGTTTTTT
. . TRBJ1-2 TRBV2 CASPFGSGYTF TGTGCCAGCCCTTTCGGCTCTGGCTACACCTTC
. . TRBJ1-5 TRBV30 CAWRQGGQPQHF TGTGCCTGGAGACAGGGTGGTCAGCCCCAGCATTTT
. . TRBJ2-2 TRBV29-1 CSVEVSREQWGYGGELFF TGCAGCGTTGAAGTTTCTCGGGAGCAGTGGGGGTATGGCGGGGAGCTGTTTTTT
TRBD1 . TRBJ2-7 TRBV29-1 CSVGPGQGSYEQYF TGCAGCGTTGGACCGGGACAGGGCTCCTACGAGCAGTACTTC
. once TRBJ1-1 TRBV30 CAWSVRGNTEAFF TGTGCCTGGAGTGTACGAGGGAACACTGAAGCTTTCTTT
. . TRBJ2-5 TRBV18 CASSPREFQETQYF TGTGCCAGCTCACCACGGGAGTTCCAAGAGACCCAGTACTTC
TRBD1 . TRBJ1-5 TRBV30 CAWRTGGAGGNQPQHF TGTGCCTGGAGAACAGGGGGCGCGGGGGGCAATCAGCCCCAGCATTTT
. . TRBJ2-5 TRBV30 CAWSVGSGAVQETQYF TGTGCCTGGAGTGTGGGGTCAGGGGCGGTTCAAGAGACCCAGTACTTC
. few TRBJ1-6 TRBV30 CAWSVQGESPLHF TGTGCCTGGAGTGTCCAGGGTGAATCACCCCTCCACTTT
. . TRBJ2-7 TRBV20-1 CSARQGYEQYF TGCAGTGCTAGACAGGGTTACGAGCAGTACTTC
. once TRBJ1-4 TRBV25-1 CASSVLQGRNEKLFF TGTGCCAGCAGTGTGTTGCAGGGAAGAAATGAAAAACTGTTTTTT
. . TRBJ1-1 TRBV29-1 CSGADPTPNTEAFF TGCAGCGGGGCGGACCCTACACCGAACACTGAAGCTTTCTTT
. . TRBJ2-3 TRBV29-1 CSVGEVLRSGTQYF TGCAGCGTTGGTGAGGTTCTACGGTCGGGTACGCAGTATTTT
. . TRBJ2-3 TRBV7-3 CASKLGARTDTQYF TGTGCCAGCAAACTGGGGGCGCGCACAGATACGCAGTATTTT
TRBD1 . TRBJ2-5 TRBV4-1 CASRRTGGETQYF TGCGCCAGCAGGCGGACAGGGGGAGAGACCCAGTACTTC
. . TRBJ2-7 TRBV29-1 CSVIGLGGYEQYF TGCAGCGTTATCGGCTTAGGTGGCTACGAGCAGTACTTC
. once TRBJ1-4 TRBV6-5 CASSYGVVPANEKLFF TGTGCCAGCAGTTACGGGGTGGTACCTGCGAATGAAAAACTGTTTTTT
. . TRBJ1-5 TRBV30 CAWSRRGPIGPQHF TGTGCCTGGAGTCGCAGGGGACCAATAGGGCCCCAGCATTTT
. . TRBJ1-3 TRBV4-2 CASSQEPTGYSGNTIYF TGTGCCAGCAGCCAAGAACCTACAGGATACTCTGGAAACACCATATATTTT
. once TRBJ2-5 TRBV6-5 CASSTPAGETQYF TGTGCCAGCAGTACCCCCGCCGGCGAGACCCAGTACTTC
TRBD1 once TRBJ1-2 TRBV6-1 CASSPSTGVMGYTF TGTGCCAGCAGCCCCTCGACAGGGGTAATGGGCTACACCTTC
. . TRBJ1-2 TRBV19 CASATGQFYGYTF TGTGCCAGTGCGACCGGGCAGTTCTATGGCTACACCTTC
TRBD2 . TRBJ2-1 TRBV29-1 CSVSGGSSYNEQFF TGCAGCGTTTCGGGGGGAAGCTCCTACAATGAGCAGTTCTTC
TRBD1 few TRBJ2-3 TRBV6-5 CASSYDQGAGTDTQYF TGTGCCAGCAGTTACGACCAGGGGGCGGGCACAGATACGCAGTATTTT
. few TRBJ2-4 TRBV21-1 CASSDPGGADIQYF TGTGCCAGCAGCGATCCCGGTGGGGCCGACATTCAGTACTTC
. . TRBJ2-7 TRBV2 CASDNVRVKGNEQYF TGTGCCAGCGACAATGTTCGGGTGAAGGGCAACGAGCAGTACTTC
. . TRBJ1-3 TRBV5-6 CASSNRVWGTGNTIYF TGTGCCAGCAGTAACCGAGTGTGGGGCACAGGAAACACCATATATTTT
. . TRBJ2-2 TRBV5-1 CASSYVAGELFF TGCGCCAGCAGTTACGTTGCCGGGGAGCTGTTTTTT
TRBD1 . TRBJ1-5 TRBV7-6 CASSLGTGNNQPQHF TGTGCCAGCAGCTTAGGGACAGGGAACAATCAGCCCCAGCATTTT